A selection of T cell receptor beta chains follows, all from one sample in a study of blood T cells in healthy people across ages. TCRdb analysed the 5' RACE reads with MiXCR anew, one entry per CDR3 protein. The sample has 1,300,000 or so distinct CDR3 sequences, roughly 60% seen once. What was sequenced was blood. The receptors originated from a man aged 18 to 35 in good health. Each CDR3 is given with its conserved first and last residue. D genes are given only for firm matches. Clone size appears in some rows only: once, few, many, or a class for an expanded clone.

>TRBV10-3|few|14|TRBD2|TRBJ2-5
CAISESVAGETQYF
TGTGCCATCAGTGAGTCGGTAGCGGGGGAGACCCAGTACTTC
>TRBV29-1|-|13|-|TRBJ2-3
CSVDRWPGDTQYF
TGCAGCGTGGACCGGTGGCCAGGGGATACGCAGTATTTT
>TRBV5-5|-|15|TRBD1|TRBJ2-7
CASSVGQGIRNEQYF
TGTGCCAGCAGCGTGGGACAGGGAATAAGGAACGAGCAGTACTTC
>TRBV27|-|15|TRBD2|TRBJ2-1
CASRVAGGSFDEQFF
TGTGCCAGCAGAGTAGCGGGAGGGTCCTTTGATGAGCAGTTCTTC
>TRBV5-1|-|16|-|TRBJ1-5
CASNGRQTEYNQPQHF
TGCGCCAGCAACGGGAGGCAGACAGAGTATAATCAGCCCCAGCATTTT
>TRBV20-1|-|15|-|TRBJ2-3
CSAPRASASTDTQYF
TGCAGTGCTCCGCGAGCTAGCGCAAGCACAGATACGCAGTATTTT
>TRBV12-3/TRBV12-4|-|13|-|TRBJ1-2
CASSIVGNYGYTF
TGTGCCAGCAGTATAGTGGGGAACTATGGCTACACCTTC
>TRBV4-1|once|15|-|TRBJ2-5
CASSQEAGRQETQYF
TGCGCCAGCAGCCAAGAGGCGGGCAGACAAGAGACCCAGTACTTC
>TRBV10-3|few|16|TRBD1|TRBJ2-1
CAISESQGQGYNEQFF
TGTGCCATCAGTGAGTCCCAGGGACAGGGATACAATGAGCAGTTCTTC
>TRBV9|-|13|TRBD2|TRBJ2-7
CASSRTSGGEQYF
TGTGCCAGCTCCCGGACTAGTGGAGGTGAGCAGTACTTC
>TRBV2|-|14|-|TRBJ1-6
CASSEAQDYSPLHF
TGTGCCAGCAGTGAAGCGCAAGATTATTCACCCCTCCACTTT
>TRBV5-5|-|14|TRBD1|TRBJ2-1
CASSSGQGASTQFF
TGTGCCAGCAGCTCGGGACAGGGGGCTAGCACGCAGTTCTTC
>TRBV4-1|-|16|-|TRBJ2-7
CASTLGYPLASLEQYF
TGCGCCAGCACCCTAGGGTACCCTCTAGCGTCGCTCGAGCAGTACTTC
>TRBV4-1|-|20|-|TRBJ2-1
CASSLRQGFVAGVVGNEQFF
TGCGCCAGCAGCCTCAGACAGGGGTTCGTAGCGGGAGTCGTGGGTAATGAGCAGTTCTTC
>TRBV6-5|few|18|TRBD2|TRBJ2-3
CASSYSRASGGGTDTQYF
TGTGCCAGCAGTTACTCGCGGGCTAGCGGGGGGGGCACAGATACGCAGTATTTT
>TRBV6-2/TRBV6-3|few|15|-|TRBJ1-1
CASSRPGELNTEAFF
TGTGCCAGCAGTAGACCAGGGGAATTGAACACTGAAGCTTTCTTT
>TRBV4-2|-|16|TRBD1|TRBJ2-7
CASSQEPGQGSCEQYF
TGTGCCAGCAGCCAAGAGCCGGGACAGGGTTCCTGCGAGCAGTACTTC
>TRBV7-2|-|14|-|TRBJ2-3
CASSLHRGTDTQYF
TGTGCCAGCAGCCTGCACAGGGGCACAGATACGCAGTATTTT
>TRBV5-1|-|13|-|TRBJ2-7
CASSLGQSREQYF
TGCGCCAGCAGCTTAGGACAGTCTCGGGAGCAGTACTTC
>TRBV4-1|few|15|TRBD2|TRBJ2-5
CASSQNPGTRETQYF
TGCGCCAGCAGCCAAAACCCCGGGACTAGGGAGACCCAGTACTTC
>TRBV7-9|-|11|-|TRBJ1-2
CASSQEGGYTF
TGTGCCAGCAGCCAGGAGGGCGGCTACACCTTC
>TRBV20-1|few|14|-|TRBJ1-1
CSARDPGVSTEAFF
TGCAGTGCTAGAGATCCGGGCGTAAGCACTGAAGCTTTCTTT
>TRBV20-1|few|17|TRBD2|TRBJ2-5
CSASPGLAGGLGETQYF
TGCAGTGCTAGCCCGGGACTAGCGGGGGGGCTAGGGGAGACCCAGTACTTC
>TRBV5-1|-|17|-|TRBJ1-4
CASSLVGTRATNEKLFF
TGCGCCAGCAGCTTGGTAGGGACCCGCGCAACTAATGAAAAACTGTTTTTT
>TRBV20-1|-|13|-|TRBJ2-5
CSALRWTEETQYF
TGCAGTGCTTTACGTTGGACAGAAGAGACCCAGTACTTC
>TRBV11-2|-|17|-|TRBJ2-1
CASSLDDNRGPYNEQFF
TGTGCCAGCAGCTTAGACGATAACCGGGGACCCTACAATGAGCAGTTCTTC
>TRBV20-1|-|18|TRBD2|TRBJ2-1
CSARTGTSGLNSYNEQFF
TGCAGTGCTAGGACCGGGACTAGCGGCCTCAACTCCTACAATGAGCAGTTCTTC
>TRBV12-3/TRBV12-4|few|16|TRBD1|TRBJ2-7
CASSPRGTGGRYEQYF
TGTGCCAGCAGTCCTCGAGGGACAGGGGGAAGGTACGAGCAGTACTTC
>TRBV6-6|-|14|TRBD1|TRBJ2-7
CASRQGADRYEQYF
TGTGCCAGCAGGCAGGGGGCCGACCGCTACGAGCAGTACTTC
>TRBV12-3/TRBV12-4|once|11|-|TRBJ2-7
CASSSPTGQYF
TGTGCCAGCAGTTCCCCGACAGGCCAGTACTTC
>TRBV10-3|-|15|-|TRBJ1-1
CAISDLGQMNTEAFF
TGTGCCATCAGTGACTTAGGACAGATGAACACTGAAGCTTTCTTT
>TRBV5-1|-|18|TRBD1|TRBJ1-2
CASSSIPGQGRSNYGYTF
TGCGCCAGCAGCTCCATACCGGGACAGGGCCGCTCTAACTATGGCTACACCTTC
>TRBV28|-|17|-|TRBJ1-6
CASIPDTAGSFSRPLHF
TGTGCCAGCATTCCTGACACGGCAGGATCCTTTTCACGGCCCCTCCACTTT
>TRBV6-6|-|12|-|TRBJ1-1
CASSYSTAEAFF
TGTGCCAGCAGTTACTCGACAGCCGAGGCTTTCTTT
>TRBV3-1|-|13|-|TRBJ1-1
CASSQGRHTEAFF
TGTGCCAGCAGTCAAGGACGGCACACTGAAGCTTTCTTT
>TRBV20-1|-|14|TRBD2|TRBJ2-7
CSARVPSGTHEQYF
TGCAGTGCTAGAGTCCCTAGCGGGACTCACGAGCAGTACTTC
>TRBV7-9|few|12|-|TRBJ2-1
CAIMERVNEQFF
TGTGCCATAATGGAGAGGGTCAATGAGCAGTTCTTC
>TRBV12-3/TRBV12-4|few|14|TRBD2|TRBJ2-1
CASNNWGGYNEQFF
TGTGCCAGCAATAACTGGGGGGGCTACAATGAGCAGTTCTTC
>TRBV13|-|15|TRBD1|TRBJ2-2
CASSRGTAHTGELFF
TGTGCCAGCAGCCGAGGGACAGCCCACACCGGGGAGCTGTTTTTT
>TRBV6-5|-|15|TRBD1|TRBJ1-2
CASSYSRQGTDGYTF
TGTGCCAGCAGTTACTCGCGACAGGGGACCGATGGCTACACCTTC
>TRBV6-1|-|15|-|TRBJ2-5
CASSEGVTAQETQYF
TGTGCCAGCAGTGAAGGAGTGACAGCTCAAGAGACCCAGTACTTC
>TRBV29-1|-|11|TRBD2|TRBJ2-7
CSPRTSYEQYF
TGCAGCCCCAGGACTAGCTACGAGCAGTACTTC
>TRBV7-2|-|14|-|TRBJ2-4
CASSLDVAKNIRYF
TGTGCCAGCAGCTTAGATGTAGCCAAAAACATTCGGTACTTC
>TRBV14|once|13|-|TRBJ2-1
CASSQVGYGEQFF
TGTGCCAGCAGCCAAGTCGGATATGGTGAGCAGTTCTTC
>TRBV7-8|once|14|-|TRBJ2-2
CASSLAYGDGELFF
TGTGCCAGCAGCTTAGCCTACGGAGACGGGGAGCTGTTTTTT
>TRBV14|-|15|-|TRBJ2-5
CASSLLAGKGETQYF
TGTGCCAGCAGCCTCCTGGCGGGGAAAGGAGAGACCCAGTACTTC
>TRBV4-3|-|15|-|TRBJ2-1
CASSQGQGSLDEQFF
TGCGCCAGCAGCCAAGGTCAGGGGTCCCTAGATGAGCAGTTCTTC